The subject of this entry is one T cell receptor beta chain. This specimen belongs to a study of blood T cell repertoires in COVID-19. Data came from immunoSEQ multiplex PCR; TCRdb stores just in-frame clones and leaves some out. The top ten clones hold about 2.1% of a sample with approximately 450,000 clones, 70% to 90% of them seen once. The CDR3 sequence is 13 residues long. After removal of 1 base from V and 11 bases from J, the junction contained 6 bases not matched to a gene. Germline values: CDR1 LGHNA, CDR2 YNFKEQ. The source of this sequence is a woman aged 18 to 35 with acute COVID-19. Input material: PBMCs or T cells enriched from blood (not recorded which). The gene calls are TRBV4-2 and TRBJ1-1, with 8 bases fitting TRBD1. The CDR3 DNA reads as TGTGCCAGCAGCCAAGCAGGGGGCCTGGATGCTTTCTTT. This sequence encodes CASSQAGGLDAFF.